Only a few counts were recorded for the clone carrying this T cell receptor beta chain. Its antigen is unidentified. Trimming took 5 bases from V and 4 from J, leaving 14 bases between them. CDR3 length equals 14 residues. CDR1 SGHTA and CDR2 FQGNSA come from the germline V gene. This record belongs to a study of PD-1 blockade in classical Hodgkin lymphoma. Every one of the patients relapsed after autologous stem cell transplantation (brentuximab vedotin exposure was variable). Study-wide results and caveats: At C4D1, TCR diversity had climbed significantly for CD4+ cells, though not for CD8+ cells. Possibly reflecting disease activity or prior therapy, repertoire differences have causes that remain undefined. Healthy donors reportedly exceeded newly diagnosed patients in baseline TCR diversity. Nivolumab initiated under 1 year post-ASCT led to patient exclusion.

The repertoire was sequenced with immunoSEQ multiplex PCR; TCRdb's copy has only in-frame clones and lacks some. The profile covers roughly 150,000 clones, with around 84% appearing a single time and about 9% taken by the ten largest. The sequence was obtained from a human donor with classical Hodgkin lymphoma. V usage is TRBV7-2 and J usage is TRBJ1-1; possibly TRBD1 for D (6 bases). The sequenced sample was peripheral blood mononuclear cells (PBMCs), obtained before the second cycle of nivolumab. CDR3: CASSITQGSTEAFF. The CDR3 DNA follows: TGTGCCAGCAGCATAACCCAGGGGAGCACTGAAGCTTTCTTT. Supplemented by reference TRBV7-2 and TRBJ1-1, the full variable domain reads GAGVSQSPSNKVTEKGKDVELRCDPISGHTALYWYRQSLGQGLEFLIYFQGNSAPDKSGLPSDRFSAERTGGSVSTLTIQRTQQEDSAVYLCASSITQGSTEAFFGQGTRLTVV.